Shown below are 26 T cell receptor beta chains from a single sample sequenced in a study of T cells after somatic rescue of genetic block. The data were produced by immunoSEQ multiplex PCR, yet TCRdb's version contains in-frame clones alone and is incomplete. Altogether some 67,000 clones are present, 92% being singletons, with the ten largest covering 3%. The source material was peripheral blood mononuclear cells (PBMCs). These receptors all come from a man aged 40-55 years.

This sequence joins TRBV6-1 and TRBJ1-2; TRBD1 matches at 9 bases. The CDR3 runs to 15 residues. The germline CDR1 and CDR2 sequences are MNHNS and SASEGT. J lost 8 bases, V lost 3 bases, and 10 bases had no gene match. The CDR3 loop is CASSEGGQGMKGYTF. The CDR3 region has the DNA TGTGCCAGCAGTGAGGGTGGACAGGGGATGAAAGGCTACACCTTC.

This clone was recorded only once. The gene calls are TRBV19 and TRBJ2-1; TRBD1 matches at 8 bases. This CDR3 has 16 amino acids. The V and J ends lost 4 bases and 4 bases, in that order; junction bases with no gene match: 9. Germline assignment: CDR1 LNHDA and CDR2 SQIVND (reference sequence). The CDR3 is CASSSRQGISYNEQFF. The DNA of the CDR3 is TGTGCCAGTAGTAGTCGACAGGGGATATCTTACAATGAGCAGTTCTTC. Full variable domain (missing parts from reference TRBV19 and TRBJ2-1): DGGITQSPKYLFRKEGQNVTLSCEQNLNHDAMYWYRQDPGQGLRLIYYSQIVNDFQKGDIAEGYSVSREKKESFPLTVTSAQKNPTAFYLCASSSRQGISYNEQFFGPGTRLTVL.

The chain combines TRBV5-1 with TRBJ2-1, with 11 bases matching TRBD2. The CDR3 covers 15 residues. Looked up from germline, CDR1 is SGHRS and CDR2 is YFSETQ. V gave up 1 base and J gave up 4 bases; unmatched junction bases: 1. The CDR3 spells CASSLTSGGYNEQFF. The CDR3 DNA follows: TGCGCCAGCAGCTTGACTAGCGGGGGTTACAATGAGCAGTTCTTC.

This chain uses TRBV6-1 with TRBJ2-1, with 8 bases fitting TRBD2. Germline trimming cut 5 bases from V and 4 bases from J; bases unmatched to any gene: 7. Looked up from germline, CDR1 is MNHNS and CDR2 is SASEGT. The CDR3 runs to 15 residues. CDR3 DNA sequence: TGTGCCAGCAGTCTCGGGGCGGGGGGATACAATGAGCAGTTCTTC. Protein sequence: CASSLGAGGYNEQFF.

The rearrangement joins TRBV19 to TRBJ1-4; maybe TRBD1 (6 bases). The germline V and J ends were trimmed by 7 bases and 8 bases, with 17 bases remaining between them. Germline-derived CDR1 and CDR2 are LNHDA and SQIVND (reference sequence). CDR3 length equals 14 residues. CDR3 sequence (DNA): TGTGCCAGTAATCCCCGGGCAGGGGAGGAAAAACTGTTTTTT. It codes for CASNPRAGEEKLFF. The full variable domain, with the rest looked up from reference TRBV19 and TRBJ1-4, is DGGITQSPKYLFRKEGQNVTLSCEQNLNHDAMYWYRQDPGQGLRLIYYSQIVNDFQKGDIAEGYSVSREKKESFPLTVTSAQKNPTAFYLCASNPRAGEEKLFFGSGTQLSVL.

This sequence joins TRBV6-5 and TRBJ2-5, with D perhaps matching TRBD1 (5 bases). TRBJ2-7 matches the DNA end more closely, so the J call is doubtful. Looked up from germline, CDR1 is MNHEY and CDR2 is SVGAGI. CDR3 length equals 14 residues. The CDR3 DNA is TGTGCCAGCAGTTACGTAGCAGGGTCTGACGAGCAGTACTTC. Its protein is CASSYVAGSDEQYF.

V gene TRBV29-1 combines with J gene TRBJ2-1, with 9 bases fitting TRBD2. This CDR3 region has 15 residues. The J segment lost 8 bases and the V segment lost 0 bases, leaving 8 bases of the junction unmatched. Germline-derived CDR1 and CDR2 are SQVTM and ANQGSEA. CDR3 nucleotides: TGCAGCGTTGAAGATCGAGCTAGCGGGAAAGATGAGCAGTTCTTC. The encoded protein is CSVEDRASGKDEQFF.

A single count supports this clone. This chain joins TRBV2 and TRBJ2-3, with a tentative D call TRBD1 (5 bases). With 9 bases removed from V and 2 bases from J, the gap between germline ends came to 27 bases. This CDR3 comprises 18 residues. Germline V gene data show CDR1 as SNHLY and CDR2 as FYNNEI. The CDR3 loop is CASYVAGAGVTLTDTQYF. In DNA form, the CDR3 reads TGTGCCAGTTATGTGGCTGGGGCAGGAGTCACACTCACAGATACGCAGTATTTT.

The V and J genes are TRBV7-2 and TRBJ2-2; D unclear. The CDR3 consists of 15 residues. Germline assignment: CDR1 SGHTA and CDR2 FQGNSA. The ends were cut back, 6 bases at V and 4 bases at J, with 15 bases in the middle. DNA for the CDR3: TGTGCCAGCAGTTTAACTGGGGTTGGCACCGGGGAGCTGTTTTTT. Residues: CASSLTGVGTGELFF.

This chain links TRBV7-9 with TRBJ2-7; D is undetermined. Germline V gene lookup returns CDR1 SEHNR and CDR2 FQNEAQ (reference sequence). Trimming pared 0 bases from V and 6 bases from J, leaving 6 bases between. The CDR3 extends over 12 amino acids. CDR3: CASSLAWAEQYF. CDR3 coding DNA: TGTGCCAGCAGCTTAGCGTGGGCCGAGCAGTACTTC.

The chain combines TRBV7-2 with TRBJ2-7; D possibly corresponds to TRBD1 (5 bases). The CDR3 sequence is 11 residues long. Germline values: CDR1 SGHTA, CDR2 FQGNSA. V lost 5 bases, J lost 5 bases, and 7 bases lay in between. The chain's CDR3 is CASSGHDEQYF. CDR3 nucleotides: TGTGCCAGCAGCGGACACGACGAGCAGTACTTC.

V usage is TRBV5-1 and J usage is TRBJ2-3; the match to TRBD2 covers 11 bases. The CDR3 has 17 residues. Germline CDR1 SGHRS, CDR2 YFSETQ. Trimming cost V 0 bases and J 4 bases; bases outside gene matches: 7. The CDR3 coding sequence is TGCGCCAGCAGCTTGGAACCTAGCGGGGGGCCGGCAGATACGCAGTATTTT. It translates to CASSLEPSGGPADTQYF.

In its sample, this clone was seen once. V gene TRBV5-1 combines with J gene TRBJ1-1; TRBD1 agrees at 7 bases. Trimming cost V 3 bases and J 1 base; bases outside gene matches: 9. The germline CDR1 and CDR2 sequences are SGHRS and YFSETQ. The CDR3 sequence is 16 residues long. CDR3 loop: CASSSETGTANTEAFF. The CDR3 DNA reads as TGCGCCAGCAGCTCGGAGACGGGGACAGCGAACACTGAAGCTTTCTTT.

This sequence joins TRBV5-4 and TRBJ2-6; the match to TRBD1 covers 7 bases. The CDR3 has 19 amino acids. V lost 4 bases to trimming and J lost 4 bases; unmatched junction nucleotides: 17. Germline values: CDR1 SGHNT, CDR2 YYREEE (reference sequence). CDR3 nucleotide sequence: TGTGCCAGCAGCCACCTCCGGGGACAGTCCATTTTAGGGGCCAACGTCCTGACTTTC. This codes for CASSHLRGQSILGANVLTF.

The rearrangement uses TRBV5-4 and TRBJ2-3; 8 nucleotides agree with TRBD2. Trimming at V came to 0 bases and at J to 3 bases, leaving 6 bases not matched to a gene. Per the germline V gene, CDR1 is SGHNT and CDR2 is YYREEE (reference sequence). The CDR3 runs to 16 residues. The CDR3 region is CASSLGPAGETDTQYF. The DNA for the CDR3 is TGTGCCAGCAGCTTGGGGCCAGCGGGAGAGACAGATACGCAGTATTTT.

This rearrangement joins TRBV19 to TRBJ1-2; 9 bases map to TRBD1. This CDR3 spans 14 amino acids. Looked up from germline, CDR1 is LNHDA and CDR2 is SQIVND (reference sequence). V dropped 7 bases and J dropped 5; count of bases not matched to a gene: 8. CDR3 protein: CASNDQGTGYGYTF. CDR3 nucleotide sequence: TGTGCCAGTAATGATCAGGGGACAGGGTATGGCTACACCTTC.

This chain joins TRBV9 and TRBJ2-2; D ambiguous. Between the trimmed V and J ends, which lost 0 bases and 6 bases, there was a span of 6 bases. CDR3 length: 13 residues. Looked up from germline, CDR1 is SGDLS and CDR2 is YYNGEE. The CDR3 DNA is TGTGCCAGCAGCGTAGCTCTGCCCGGGGAGCTGTTTTTT. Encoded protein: CASSVALPGELFF.

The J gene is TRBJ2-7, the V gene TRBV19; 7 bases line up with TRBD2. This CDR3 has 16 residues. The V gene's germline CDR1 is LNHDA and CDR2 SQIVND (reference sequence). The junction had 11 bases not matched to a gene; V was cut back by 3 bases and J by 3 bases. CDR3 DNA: TGTGCCAGTAGTATCAGGTCGTGGGAGGGCCGCTACGAGCAGTACTTC. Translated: CASSIRSWEGRYEQYF.

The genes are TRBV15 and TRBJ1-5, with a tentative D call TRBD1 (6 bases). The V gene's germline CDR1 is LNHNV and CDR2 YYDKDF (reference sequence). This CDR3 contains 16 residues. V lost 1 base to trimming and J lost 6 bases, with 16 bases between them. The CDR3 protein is CATSRVRGDIGQPQHF. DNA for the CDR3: TGTGCCACCAGCAGAGTGCGGGGGGACATAGGTCAGCCCCAGCATTTT. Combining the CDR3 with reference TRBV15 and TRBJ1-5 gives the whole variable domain DAMVIQNPRYQVTQFGKPVTLSCSQTLNHNVMYWYQQKSSQAPKLLFHYYDKDFNNEADTPDNFQSRRPNTSFCFLDIRSPGLGDTAMYLCATSRVRGDIGQPQHFGDGTRLSIL.

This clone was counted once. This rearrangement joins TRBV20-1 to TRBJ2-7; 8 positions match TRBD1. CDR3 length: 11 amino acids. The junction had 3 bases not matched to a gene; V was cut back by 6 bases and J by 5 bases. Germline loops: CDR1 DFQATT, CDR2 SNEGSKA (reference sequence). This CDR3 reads CSARQGNEQYF. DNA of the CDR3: TGCAGTGCCCGACAGGGGAACGAGCAGTACTTC.

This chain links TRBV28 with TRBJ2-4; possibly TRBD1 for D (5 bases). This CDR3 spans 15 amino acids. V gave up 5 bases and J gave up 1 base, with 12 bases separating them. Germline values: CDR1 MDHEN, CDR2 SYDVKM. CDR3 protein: CASSPQNRAKNIQYF. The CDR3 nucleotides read TGTGCCAGCAGTCCCCAAAACAGGGCCAAAAACATTCAGTACTTC.

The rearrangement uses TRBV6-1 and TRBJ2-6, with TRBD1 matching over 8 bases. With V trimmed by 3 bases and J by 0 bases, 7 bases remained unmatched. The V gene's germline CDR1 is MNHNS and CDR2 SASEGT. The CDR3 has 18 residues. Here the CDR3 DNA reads TGTGCCAGCAGTGACCCAGGGGGCTCGATCTCTGGGGCCAACGTCCTGACTTTC. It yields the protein CASSDPGGSISGANVLTF.

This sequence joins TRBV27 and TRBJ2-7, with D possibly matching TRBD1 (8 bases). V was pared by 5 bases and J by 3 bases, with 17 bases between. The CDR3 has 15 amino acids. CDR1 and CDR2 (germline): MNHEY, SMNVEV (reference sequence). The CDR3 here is CASSPEQGGSYEQYF. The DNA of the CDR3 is TGTGCCAGCAGTCCCGAACAGGGGGGGAGCTACGAGCAGTACTTC.

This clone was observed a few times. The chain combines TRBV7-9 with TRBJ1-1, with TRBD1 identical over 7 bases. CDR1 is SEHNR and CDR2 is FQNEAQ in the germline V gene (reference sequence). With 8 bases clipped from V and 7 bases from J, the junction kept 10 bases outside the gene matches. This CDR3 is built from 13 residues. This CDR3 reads CASERQTGLEAFF. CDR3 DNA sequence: TGTGCCAGCGAGAGACAGACAGGGCTTGAAGCTTTCTTT.

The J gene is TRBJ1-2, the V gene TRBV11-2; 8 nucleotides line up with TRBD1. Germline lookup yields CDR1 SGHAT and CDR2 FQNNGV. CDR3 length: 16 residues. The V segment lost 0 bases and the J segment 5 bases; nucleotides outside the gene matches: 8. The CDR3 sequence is CASSLDAGQVAYGYTF. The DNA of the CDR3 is TGTGCCAGCAGCTTAGATGCGGGACAGGTTGCATATGGCTACACCTTC.

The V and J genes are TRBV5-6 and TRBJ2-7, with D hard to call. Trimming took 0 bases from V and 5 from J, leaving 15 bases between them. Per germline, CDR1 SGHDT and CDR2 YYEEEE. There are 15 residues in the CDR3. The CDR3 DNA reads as TGTGCCAGCAGCTTGGTGGCGAATCCCTTTCACGAGCAGTACTTC. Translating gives CASSLVANPFHEQYF.